This TCR beta chain was observed in a study of shared clonotypes between healthy human individuals. Each sorted subset replicate got 200 ng genomic DNA, approximately 27,000 genomes. Data came from immunoSEQ multiplex PCR; TCRdb stores just in-frame clones and leaves some out. This table holds some 2.4 million clones, roughly 93% found once. V was trimmed by 3 bases and J by 4 bases, leaving 8 bases between them. The germline V gene has CDR1 SGHDT and CDR2 YYEEEE. This CDR3 comprises 13 residues. The chain has TRBV5-6 and TRBJ1-5; a weak D match, TRBD1 (5 bases). The receptor was isolated from a man aged 18 to 29 in good health. Some clones in this sample may be carry-over from other donors' samples. The sequenced sample consisted of naive CD4+ T cells from PBMCs. As for subset: CD45RA+ positively selected. The CDR3 DNA follows: TGTGCCAGCAGCTCCGGGGCGAATCAGCCCCAGCATTTT. Translated, it gives CASSSGANQPQHF.